A selection of T cell receptor beta chains follows, all from one sample in a study of cytomegalovirus exposure and HLA in healthy donors. Only in-frame clones appear in the TCRdb table, and some are missing; sequencing was by immunoSEQ multiplex PCR. In total, the table holds some 75,000 clones. The sample was PBMCs. Receptors were obtained from a man aged 40-49 years in good health and CMV-seronegative. The CDR3 runs from the conserved cysteine through the conserved F or W. D genes are given only for firm matches.

v_gene	d_gene	len	j_gene	CDR3nt	CDR3aa
TRBV9	TRBD1	15	TRBJ2-5	TGTGCCAGCAGCGTAACGGGACAGGGGAAGGGGACCCAGTACTTC	CASSVTGQGKGTQYF
TRBV6-1	-	15	TRBJ1-5	TGTGCCATCCGAGGGGCAGGGGCAGGGAATCAGCCCCAGCATTTT	CAIRGAGAGNQPQHF
TRBV5-8	-	14	TRBJ1-3	TGTGCCAGCAGTGTCGGGTGGTCTGGAAACACCATATATTTT	CASSVGWSGNTIYF
TRBV20-1	-	11	TRBJ1-2	TGCAGTGCTTTGAGGAACTATGGCTACACCTTC	CSALRNYGYTF
TRBV7-2	TRBD1	15	TRBJ2-1	TGTGCCAGCAGGTCCGGGACAGGGGTAAGCAATGAGCAGTTCTTC	CASRSGTGVSNEQFF
TRBV4-3	TRBD1	17	TRBJ2-3	TGCGCCAGCAGCCAAGTCTCCCCGGGACAGCCGAGAGATACGCAGTATTTT	CASSQVSPGQPRDTQYF
TRBV29-1	TRBD1	14	TRBJ2-7	TGCAGCTTCCAAGGGACAGGGATCTCCTACGAGCAGTACTTC	CSFQGTGISYEQYF
TRBV2	TRBD1	15	TRBJ1-2	TGTGCCAGCAGGAAAACCGGGACAGTTAACTATGGCTACACCTTC	CASRKTGTVNYGYTF
TRBV5-1	-	12	TRBJ2-7	TGCGCCAGCAGCTGGCCCCCGGGGGAGCAGTACTTC	CASSWPPGEQYF
TRBV7-9	-	14	TRBJ2-7	TGTGCCAGCAGCCCAGACCCGACATTCTACGAGCAGTACTTC	CASSPDPTFYEQYF
TRBV4-3	-	15	TRBJ1-5	TGCGCCAGCAGCCAAGACAGCCAGGGGAATCAGCCCCAGCATTTT	CASSQDSQGNQPQHF
TRBV6-6	TRBD1	16	TRBJ2-4	TGTGCCAGCAACCCAGGACAGGGTCTTACCAAAAACATTCAGTACTTC	CASNPGQGLTKNIQYF
TRBV19	-	16	TRBJ2-1	TGTGCCAGTAGTATAGACAGAATAAGCTCCTACAATGAGCAGTTCTTC	CASSIDRISSYNEQFF
TRBV4-3	TRBD1	17	TRBJ2-7	TGCGCCAGCAGCCAAGATCGCGAGGGGGCGGCGTTTGACGAGCAGTACTTC	CASSQDREGAAFDEQYF
TRBV25-1	-	14	TRBJ2-7	TGTGCCAGCAGTTCAACAACAGGGTCCTACGAGCAGTACTTC	CASSSTTGSYEQYF
TRBV6-5	TRBD2	14	TRBJ2-3	TGTGCCAGCGGGGCTAGCGGTAGCACAGATACGCAGTATTTT	CASGASGSTDTQYF
TRBV7-2	TRBD2	16	TRBJ2-5	TGTGCCAGCAGCTTATTGGGGGGGTCCTCTCGGGAGACCCAGTACTTC	CASSLLGGSSRETQYF
TRBV18	TRBD1	15	TRBJ2-3	TGTGCCAGCTCACCACGGACAGGGCATTCAGATACGCAGTATTTT	CASSPRTGHSDTQYF
TRBV27	-	12	TRBJ1-2	TGTGCCAGCAGTGCCCGGGGAGGAGGCTACACCTTC	CASSARGGGYTF
TRBV28	-	14	TRBJ1-5	TGTGCCAGCACGGGGGAGTATAGCAATCAGCCCCAGCATTTT	CASTGEYSNQPQHF
TRBV19	-	13	TRBJ2-7	TGTGCCAGTAGGGGACAAAACTCCTACGAGCAGTACTTC	CASRGQNSYEQYF
TRBV11-1	TRBD1	16	TRBJ1-6	TGTGCCAGCAGCCCTAGATGGACAGGGGGCGATTCACCCCTCCACTTT	CASSPRWTGGDSPLHF
TRBV7-9	-	14	TRBJ2-1	TGTGCCAGCAGCCCCCGGCCCGGGGACAATGAGCAGTTCTTC	CASSPRPGDNEQFF
TRBV28	-	15	TRBJ1-5	TGTGCCAGCAGGGGGGGGGCAGGGACTTATCAGCCCCAGCATTTT	CASRGGAGTYQPQHF
TRBV9	-	17	TRBJ2-1	TGTGCCAGCAGCGACTATACCCCGGGGGAGTCCTACAATGAGCAGTTCTTC	CASSDYTPGESYNEQFF
TRBV18	TRBD1	14	TRBJ1-6	TGTGCCAGCTCACAGACAGGGGGCGGTTCACCCCTCCACTTT	CASSQTGGGSPLHF
TRBV11-2	-	12	TRBJ2-1	TGTGCCAGCAGTCCTACTCGCTATGAGCAGTTCTTC	CASSPTRYEQFF
TRBV28	-	16	TRBJ2-5	TGTGCCAGCAGTCCTTCACTCGGGACAAGCCAAGAGACCCAGTACTTC	CASSPSLGTSQETQYF
TRBV7-8	-	12	TRBJ2-7	TGTGCCAGCAGCTTAGCTACCTACGAGCAGTACTTC	CASSLATYEQYF
TRBV15	TRBD1	15	TRBJ2-7	TGTGCCACCAGCAATCGACAGGGAGTGGTCTACGAGCAGTACTTC	CATSNRQGVVYEQYF
TRBV5-6	-	14	TRBJ1-1	TGTGCCAGCAACCCGACAGGCATGAACACTGAAGCTTTCTTT	CASNPTGMNTEAFF
TRBV28	TRBD1	17	TRBJ1-5	TGTGCCAGCAGTTTGGGGCAGGGGGCTATGGGATCTCAGCCCCAGCATTTT	CASSLGQGAMGSQPQHF
TRBV11-2	TRBD2	16	TRBJ2-1	TGTGCCAGCAGCTCGCGCGCGACTAGCGGCTATTTCGAGCAGTTCTTC	CASSSRATSGYFEQFF
TRBV19	-	11	TRBJ1-1	TGTGCCAGTAGGGTACGGACTGAAGCTTTCTTT	CASRVRTEAFF
TRBV7-2	TRBD2	15	TRBJ2-5	TGTGCCAGCAGCTTGACTAGCGGGAGGCTAGAGACCCAGTACTTC	CASSLTSGRLETQYF
TRBV30	-	12	TRBJ2-2	TGTGCCTGGAACTGGGGGGCCGGGGAGCTGTTTTTT	CAWNWGAGELFF
TRBV27	TRBD1	15	TRBJ2-7	TGTGCCAGCAGGACACTGACAGGGATCTCCTACGAGCAGTACTTC	CASRTLTGISYEQYF
TRBV6-6	-	16	TRBJ1-1	TGTGCCAGCAGTTATCTCCCGGGGTTCGAGAACACTGAAGCTTTCTTT	CASSYLPGFENTEAFF
TRBV4-3	TRBD1	15	TRBJ1-4	TGCGCCAGCAGCCACAACAGGGGGTATAGTGAAAAACTGTTTTTT	CASSHNRGYSEKLFF
TRBV28	TRBD1	15	TRBJ2-7	TGTGCCAGCACCCTGGGCGGGACAGGGGGTTACGAGCAGTACTTC	CASTLGGTGGYEQYF
TRBV7-6	TRBD2	16	TRBJ2-5	TGTGCCAGCAGCTTAGCGCGGGCGGGAGTCGGGGAGACCCAGTACTTC	CASSLARAGVGETQYF
TRBV2	TRBD1	16	TRBJ1-5	TGTGCCAGCAGTCCCAGACAGGGTTGGGGCAATCAGCCCCAGCATTTT	CASSPRQGWGNQPQHF
TRBV10-3	-	16	TRBJ2-7	TGTGCCATCATGGAGACAGAAGGAGGGAGGGGGTACGAGCAGTACTTC	CAIMETEGGRGYEQYF
TRBV5-1	TRBD1	13	TRBJ1-6	TGCGCCAGCAGGGGCCAGGGGGATTCACCCCTCCACTTT	CASRGQGDSPLHF
TRBV30	-	12	TRBJ2-7	TGTGCCTGGAGTGAGGGAGTAGGTGAGCAGTACTTC	CAWSEGVGEQYF
TRBV27	TRBD1	14	TRBJ1-1	TGTGCCAGCTTCGTCATTAGGGGGCGGACTGAAGCTTTCTTT	CASFVIRGRTEAFF
TRBV5-1	-	15	TRBJ1-4	TGCGCCAGCAGCTTCGACAGAACAACTAATGAAAAACTGTTTTTT	CASSFDRTTNEKLFF
TRBV5-1	-	14	TRBJ1-1	TGCGCCAGCAGCTCCAGAGACACCAACACTGAAGCTTTCTTT	CASSSRDTNTEAFF
TRBV5-1	-	15	TRBJ2-3	TGCGCCAGCAGCTTGGCGGGGGGCGGGACAGATACGCAGTATTTT	CASSLAGGGTDTQYF
TRBV12-2	-	19	TRBJ1-6	TGTGCAAGTCGCTTAATAGGACAGGCTCTAAGCTCCTATAATTCACCCCTCCACTTT	CASRLIGQALSSYNSPLHF
TRBV18	TRBD2	15	TRBJ2-1	TGTGCCAGCTCACCGAGCGGGGGGGAGTACAATGAGCAGTTCTTC	CASSPSGGEYNEQFF
TRBV12-5	-	14	TRBJ1-2	TGTGCTAGTGGCTACAGGGTTTCATCCTATGGCTACACCTTC	CASGYRVSSYGYTF
TRBV5-1	-	16	TRBJ1-2	TGCGCCAGCAGCTTAACCGGAAATCGGGAGTCCGACGGCTACACCTTC	CASSLTGNRESDGYTF
TRBV5-4	-	16	TRBJ2-2	TGTGCCAGCACCAAGGAGGGCGGGTTTAACACCGGGGAGCTGTTTTTT	CASTKEGGFNTGELFF
TRBV5-1	TRBD1	16	TRBJ2-2	TGCGCCAGCAGATCAGGACAGGGAGGAAACACCGGGGAGCTGTTTTTT	CASRSGQGGNTGELFF